This TCR beta chain was captured in a study of identical twins. Germline CDR1 and CDR2: WNHNN and SYGVQD (reference sequence). The CDR3 totals 11 residues. TCRdb independently ran MiXCR on the 5' RACE reads; one entry per CDR3 protein. The profile shows 550,000 to 800,000 distinct CDR3 sequences, about 7.1% of them singletons. Notes on this clonotype: A read error may account for a junction end that differs from germline.

The same data also went into a second study, on yellow fever vaccine responses in identical twins.

The sequencing sample was made of PBMCs. The TCR sequence derives from a woman aged 18-29 years in good health. J is TRBJ1-3 and V is TRBV10-1; 7 bases are shared with TRBD1. CDR3 DNA sequence: TGCGCCAGCAGTGGGGGGACAGCCAATGCCTTT. Protein sequence: CASSGGTANAF.